These T cell receptor beta chains were read from a single sample in a study of T cell responses to AZD1222 COVID-19 vaccine. Using immunoSEQ multiplex PCR, the repertoire was profiled, and TCRdb retains in-frame clones only, with some absent. The repertoire holds tens of thousands of clones, 90% to 95% seen once, with 4% to 6% in the top ten. The specimen comprised peripheral blood, sampled on day 0 of MenACWY control vaccination. The receptors were gathered from an adult in good health. CDR3s include the opening cysteine and the closing phenylalanine or tryptophan. D genes are given only for firm matches. Part of the rows lack a size; the others show once, few, many or a class for expanded clones.

>-|-|TRBV2|TRBJ1-2
TGTGCCAGCAGTGAAGCGCTCCAGGGGATCTACTATGGCTACACCTTC
CASSEALQGIYYGYTF
>-|-|TRBV6-6|TRBJ2-2
TGTGCCAGCAGTTTCGACTGGCGGGGTAACACCGGGGAGCTGTTTTTT
CASSFDWRGNTGELFF
>-|few|TRBV6-5|TRBJ2-6
TGTGCCAGCAGCCCCGGAGTCTCTGGGGCCAACGTCCTGACTTTC
CASSPGVSGANVLTF
>-|-|TRBV28|TRBJ1-2
TGTGCCAGCAGTCCCGGGGCGGTTGGCTACACCTTC
CASSPGAVGYTF
>TRBD2|-|TRBV6-2/TRBV6-3|TRBJ2-2
TGTGCCAGCAGTTACTCTAGCGGGAAGGTGAACGGGGAGCTGTTTTTT
CASSYSSGKVNGELFF
>-|once|TRBV6-2/TRBV6-3|TRBJ1-5
TGTGCCAGCAGTTTCCCCGTTGGGTTGGGTCAGCCCCAGCATTTT
CASSFPVGLGQPQHF
>-|-|TRBV3-1/TRBV3-2|TRBJ2-5
TGTGCCAGCAGCCATCAGGTCCCAGAGACCCAGTACTTC
CASSHQVPETQYF
>TRBD1|-|TRBV19|TRBJ1-1
TGTGCCAGTAGTATAGTGGGGCTAGGACAGGGACCGACTGAAGCTTTCTTT
CASSIVGLGQGPTEAFF
>-|-|TRBV28|TRBJ1-2
TGTGCCAGCAGTTTGGGGCACTATGGCTACACCTTC
CASSLGHYGYTF
>-|-|TRBV27|TRBJ1-6
TGTGCCAGCAGTTTAGGGGGGACGGCACCCCTCCACTTT
CASSLGGTAPLHF
>TRBD1|-|TRBV4-2|TRBJ1-4
TGTGCCAGCAGCCCGGGGGGGACAGGGGTAGGTGAAAAACTGTTTTTT
CASSPGGTGVGEKLFF
>TRBD2|-|TRBV2|TRBJ2-1
TGTGCCAGCAGTGGAGCGGGGGGAAGCAATGAGCAGTTCTTC
CASSGAGGSNEQFF